The 29 T cell receptor beta chains reported below all come from one sample, sequenced in a study of T cells in localized non-small cell lung cancer. TCRdb keeps only in-frame clones here, not all; method: immunoSEQ multiplex PCR. The table includes tens of thousands of clones, about 90% detected once. This sample comprised peripheral blood, obtained before any cancer treatment. The receptors stem from a woman aged 40 to 75 with stage I lung adenocarcinoma.

This clone was counted once. The J gene is TRBJ1-1, the V gene TRBV11-3; D uncertain. This CDR3 is 12 amino acids long. The V end lost 3 bases, the J end lost 2 bases, and 4 bases lay between the germline ends. Germline CDR1 reads SGHNT; CDR2 reads YENEEA. The CDR3 loop reads CASSFLNTEAFF. The DNA of the CDR3 is TGTGCCAGCAGCTTCCTCAACACTGAAGCTTTCTTT.

The V and J genes are TRBV18 and TRBJ2-1; a weak D match, TRBD1 (6 bases). This CDR3 region has 13 residues. Germline CDR1 reads KGHSH; CDR2 reads LQKENI. The ends were cut back, 4 bases at V and 9 bases at J, with 13 bases in the middle. The CDR3 DNA reads as TGTGCCAGCTCACGGGACCAGGGGCGTGAGCAGTTCTTC. Translated: CASSRDQGREQFF.

The V and J genes are TRBV9 and TRBJ2-1, with D perhaps matching TRBD1 (6 bases). The CDR3 loop spans 13 amino acids. Trimming cost V 3 bases and J 9 bases, with 13 bases left between them. Germline assignment: CDR1 SGDLS and CDR2 YYNGEE. This CDR3 reads CASSATQGPEQFF. As DNA, the CDR3 is TGTGCCAGCAGCGCAACACAGGGCCCTGAGCAGTTCTTC.

This chain uses TRBV6-4 with TRBJ2-2; D not resolved. This CDR3 spans 13 amino acids. Per the germline V gene, CDR1 is MRHNA and CDR2 is SNTAGT. Trimming left V 2 bases short and J 5 bases short, with 6 bases between. The CDR3 DNA sequence: TGTGCCAGCAGTGACGGAGCGACCGGGGAGCTGTTTTTT. Residues: CASSDGATGELFF.

The chain uses TRBV27 and TRBJ2-5, with TRBD2 identical over 10 bases. CDR1 MNHEY and CDR2 SMNVEV come from the germline V gene (reference sequence). V lost 2 bases, J lost 5 bases, and 5 bases stayed unmatched. The CDR3 extends over 15 amino acids. In DNA form, the CDR3 reads TGTGCCAGCAGTTTAGAGCGGGGGGGCCGGGAGACCCAGTACTTC. Translation: CASSLERGGRETQYF.

V usage is TRBV7-2 and J usage is TRBJ2-7; 7 bases line up with TRBD1. The CDR3 covers 14 residues. Trimming cost V 4 bases and J 2 bases; bases outside gene matches: 5. Germline lookup yields CDR1 SGHTA and CDR2 FQGNSA. The CDR3 nucleotides are TGTGCCAGCAGCTCCCGGGACAGCGCCTACGAGCAGTACTTC. Translation: CASSSRDSAYEQYF. Variable domain in full (rest from reference TRBV7-2 and TRBJ2-7): GAGVSQSPSNKVTEKGKDVELRCDPISGHTALYWYRQSLGQGLEFLIYFQGNSAPDKSGLPSDRFSAERTGGSVSTLTIQRTQQEDSAVYLCASSSRDSAYEQYFGPGTRLTVT.

This chain connects TRBV15 to TRBJ1-1; TRBD1 is a possible D gene (5 bases). The V end was cut by 4 bases, the J end by 4 bases, with 10 bases between. Germline CDR1 reads LNHNV; CDR2 reads YYDKDF (reference sequence). The CDR3 is 13 residues long. CDR3 sequence (DNA): TGTGCCACCAGCACGGGGCTGGGCACTGAAGCTTTCTTT. Translating gives CATSTGLGTEAFF. Together with reference TRBV15 and TRBJ1-1, the CDR3 gives the full variable domain: DAMVIQNPRYQVTQFGKPVTLSCSQTLNHNVMYWYQQKSSQAPKLLFHYYDKDFNNEADTPDNFQSRRPNTSFCFLDIRSPGLGDTAMYLCATSTGLGTEAFFGQGTRLTVV.

This clone has a single count. The chain carries TRBV28 and TRBJ2-4; 7 bases agree with TRBD2. J gave up 0 bases and V 6 bases, and 8 bases lay outside the gene matches. In germline, CDR1 is MDHEN, CDR2 SYDVKM. The CDR3 consists of 16 residues. CDR3 loop: CASSPGTTLAKNIQYF. CDR3 DNA sequence: TGTGCCAGCAGCCCCGGGACTACTTTAGCCAAAAACATTCAGTACTTC.

This chain links TRBV13 with TRBJ2-5; 9 bases match TRBD2. Germline values: CDR1 PRHDT, CDR2 FYEKMQ (reference sequence). Trimming at V came to 4 bases and at J to 2 bases, leaving 5 bases not matched to a gene. This CDR3 region has 15 residues. CDR3 region: CASSSRGGAQETQYF. CDR3 in DNA: TGTGCCAGCAGCTCCCGCGGGGGGGCTCAAGAGACCCAGTACTTC. Full variable domain (rest looked up from reference TRBV13 and TRBJ2-5): AAGVIQSPRHLIKEKRETATLKCYPIPRHDTVYWYQQGPGQDPQFLISFYEKMQSDKGSIPDRFSAQQFSDYHSELNMSSLELGDSALYFCASSSRGGAQETQYFGPGTRLLVL.

The V call is TRBV9, the J call TRBJ1-2, with 7 nucleotides matching TRBD1. Trimming removed 1 base from V and 4 bases from J; junction bases left unmatched: 10. CDR3 size: 16 residues. CDR1 and CDR2 from the germline V gene are SGDLS and YYNGEE. The CDR3 nucleotides read TGTGCCAGCAGCGTATCTGTCGCAGGGGGTGTCTATGGCTACACCTTC. Translation gives CASSVSVAGGVYGYTF.

This clone was detected once. The rearrangement uses TRBV6-5 and TRBJ2-2, with TRBD1 matching 10 bases. This CDR3 has 14 residues. The J segment lost 9 bases and the V segment lost 2 bases, leaving 3 bases of the junction unmatched. Germline V lookup: CDR1 MNHEY, CDR2 SVGAGI. The CDR3 spells CASSYGTGARELFF. The DNA of the CDR3 is TGTGCCAGCAGTTACGGGACAGGGGCGCGGGAGCTGTTTTTT.

V is TRBV7-2 and J is TRBJ1-2; D may be TRBD1 (6 bases). Germline values: CDR1 SGHTA, CDR2 FQGNSA. The CDR3 extends over 14 amino acids. V was cut by 8 bases and J by 7 bases, with 20 bases left in between. This chain's CDR3 is CASHSSGGRGGYTF. The CDR3 DNA is TGTGCCAGCCACTCGTCCGGGGGGCGTGGTGGCTACACCTTC. Together with reference TRBV7-2 and TRBJ1-2, the CDR3 gives the full variable domain: GAGVSQSPSNKVTEKGKDVELRCDPISGHTALYWYRQSLGQGLEFLIYFQGNSAPDKSGLPSDRFSAERTGGSVSTLTIQRTQQEDSAVYLCASHSSGGRGGYTFGSGTRLTVV.

J is TRBJ1-1 and V is TRBV5-1; D call uncertain. CDR1 is SGHRS, CDR2 YFSETQ, per germline. V was pared by 0 bases and J by 1 base, with 10 bases between. The CDR3 spans 15 residues. The CDR3 DNA reads as TGCGCCAGCAGCTTGGCTGGAGGAGGGAACACTGAAGCTTTCTTT. Its translation: CASSLAGGGNTEAFF. The full variable domain, rest sourced from reference TRBV5-1 and TRBJ1-1, is KAGVTQTPRYLIKTRGQQVTLSCSPISGHRSVSWYQQTPGQGLQFLFEYFSETQRNKGNFPGRFSGRQFSNSRSEMNVSTLELGDSALYLCASSLAGGGNTEAFFGQGTRLTVV.

The rearrangement joins TRBV9 to TRBJ2-5, with TRBD2 matching 8 bases. Germline CDR1 is SGDLS and CDR2 is YYNGEE. The trim removed 4 bases at V and 4 bases at J, leaving 3 bases unmatched. The CDR3 is 13 amino acids. Here the CDR3 DNA reads TGTGCCAGCAGCTCCGCGGGGGGAGAGACCCAGTACTTC. Its translation is CASSSAGGETQYF. The variable domain in full, with the rest retrieved from reference TRBV9 and TRBJ2-5, is DSGVTQTPKHLITATGQRVTLRCSPRSGDLSVYWYQQSLDQGLQFLIQYYNGEERAKGNILERFSAQQFPDLHSELNLSSLELGDSALYFCASSSAGGETQYFGPGTRLLVL.

This clone was counted between two and nine times. The chain carries TRBV5-1 and TRBJ2-7; D ambiguous. CDR1 is SGHRS, CDR2 YFSETQ, per germline. This CDR3 contains 14 residues. With 0 bases removed from V and 1 base from J, the gap between germline ends came to 8 bases. This CDR3 is CASSLDQTSYEQYF. CDR3 nucleotide sequence: TGCGCCAGCAGCTTGGACCAGACATCCTACGAGCAGTACTTC.

The chain joins TRBV5-1 to TRBJ2-7, with TRBD1 matching over 11 bases. V was clipped by 1 base and J by 3 bases; unmatched bases: 3. The CDR3 has 15 residues. Germline V gene sequence: CDR1 SGHRS, CDR2 YFSETQ. The CDR3 coding sequence is TGCGCCAGCAGCTTGATTGGGACAGGGGGCTACGAGCAGTACTTC. Protein: CASSLIGTGGYEQYF. Using reference TRBV5-1 and TRBJ2-7 for the parts outside the CDR3, the full variable domain is KAGVTQTPRYLIKTRGQQVTLSCSPISGHRSVSWYQQTPGQGLQFLFEYFSETQRNKGNFPGRFSGRQFSNSRSEMNVSTLELGDSALYLCASSLIGTGGYEQYFGPGTRLTVT.

The gene calls are TRBV7-9 and TRBJ2-2, with TRBD1 matching over 7 bases. With V trimmed by 5 bases and J by 6 bases, 6 bases remained unmatched. The CDR3 is 14 amino acids. The germline V gene encodes CDR1 SEHNR and CDR2 FQNEAQ (reference sequence). The CDR3 loop reads CASSNRGLAGELFF. CDR3 sequence (DNA): TGTGCCAGCAGCAACAGGGGATTGGCCGGGGAGCTGTTTTTT.

Comments on this clone: Distinct nucleotide sequences in the sample also encode this CDR3. The gene calls are TRBV19 and TRBJ1-1; D is unresolved. V was shortened by 1 base and J by 2 bases, with 5 bases between the two germline ends. This CDR3 spans 13 amino acids. Germline V gene data show CDR1 as LNHDA and CDR2 as SQIVND (reference sequence). The CDR3 reads CASSIADNTEAFF. The CDR3 coding sequence is TGTGCCAGTAGTATAGCTGATAACACTGAAGCTTTCTTT. The full variable domain, its missing parts supplied by reference TRBV19 and TRBJ1-1, is DGGITQSPKYLFRKEGQNVTLSCEQNLNHDAMYWYRQDPGQGLRLIYYSQIVNDFQKGDIAEGYSVSREKKESFPLTVTSAQKNPTAFYLCASSIADNTEAFFGQGTRLTVV.

This sequence joins TRBV10-3 and TRBJ1-6, with D uncertain. From germline, CDR1 is ENHRY and CDR2 SYGVKD. The CDR3 consists of 16 residues. V was trimmed by 0 bases and J by 5 bases, leaving 11 bases between them. CDR3: CAISESLSINNSPLHF. The CDR3 region has the DNA TGTGCCATCAGTGAGTCCTTGTCCATAAATAATTCACCCCTCCACTTT.

V usage is TRBV5-4 and J usage is TRBJ1-2, with 7 bases lining up with TRBD1. The V gene's germline CDR1 is SGHNT and CDR2 YYREEE (reference sequence). The CDR3 contains 15 residues. Trimming removed 3 bases from V and 6 bases from J; junction bases left unmatched: 11. CDR3 sequence reads: CASSSQGPRMNGYTF. CDR3 bases: TGTGCCAGCAGCTCACAGGGGCCCCGTATGAATGGCTACACCTTC.

This clone was seen just once. The chain combines TRBV11-2 with TRBJ1-6; no clear D. Looked up from germline, CDR1 is SGHAT and CDR2 is FQNNGV. V was cut by 1 base and J by 7 bases, with 11 bases left in between. This CDR3 is 15 amino acids long. Written as DNA, the CDR3 is TGTGCCAGCAGCTTAGGGTTAGGAGGCAATTCACCCCTCCACTTT. Translated: CASSLGLGGNSPLHF.

This clone has only a few counts. The V and J genes are TRBV7-6 and TRBJ1-1, with 7 bases that match TRBD1. V was pared by 0 bases and J by 3 bases, with 4 bases of the junction left unmatched. Germline V gene data show CDR1 as SGHVS and CDR2 as FNYEAQ. This CDR3 contains 15 residues. The CDR3 is CASSLAQGEYTEAFF. CDR3 DNA: TGTGCCAGCAGCTTAGCCCAGGGGGAATACACTGAAGCTTTCTTT. Full variable domain (missing parts from reference TRBV7-6 and TRBJ1-1): GAGVSQSPRYKVTKRGQDVALRCDPISGHVSLYWYRQALGQGPEFLTYFNYEAQQDKSGLPNDRFSAERPEGSISTLTIQRTEQRDSAMYRCASSLAQGEYTEAFFGQGTRLTVV.

The rearrangement uses TRBV7-9 and TRBJ2-1; D might be TRBD1 (6 bases). V lost 4 bases, J lost 9 bases, and 16 bases lay in between. This CDR3 has 14 amino acids. CDR1 and CDR2 from the germline V gene are SEHNR and FQNEAQ (reference sequence). CDR3 in amino acids: CASSYVGARIEQFF. The CDR3 nucleotides are TGTGCCAGCAGCTACGTGGGGGCTCGAATTGAGCAGTTCTTC.

The V call is TRBV4-1, the J call TRBJ2-3, with D unclear. CDR1 is MGHRA, CDR2 YSYEKL, per germline. The V end was cut by 0 bases, the J end by 4 bases, with 8 bases between. The CDR3 spans 14 residues. CDR3: CASSQEKGSDTQYF. The CDR3 DNA is TGCGCCAGCAGCCAAGAGAAGGGCTCAGATACGCAGTATTTT.

The table lists this clone with a count of one. V gene TRBV6-4 combines with J gene TRBJ1-1; D gene unclear. Germline lookup yields CDR1 MRHNA and CDR2 SNTAGT. This CDR3 region has 13 residues. V lost 7 bases to trimming and J lost 6 bases, with 15 bases between them. The CDR3 region is CASTITRSPEAFF. The CDR3 region has the DNA TGTGCCAGCACCATTACAAGGTCACCTGAAGCTTTCTTT.

The CDR3 region is CASSVGQGVGNTEAFF. DNA for the CDR3: TGTGCCAGCAGCGTAGGGCAGGGGGTGGGGAACACTGAAGCTTTCTTT. This sequence joins TRBV9 and TRBJ1-1, with 7 bases fitting TRBD1. This CDR3 has 16 amino acids. Germline lookup yields CDR1 SGDLS and CDR2 YYNGEE. Losses at the gene ends were 0 bases for V and 1 base for J; bases not matched to a gene: 6. Filled out from reference TRBV9 and TRBJ1-1, the complete variable domain reads DSGVTQTPKHLITATGQRVTLRCSPRSGDLSVYWYQQSLDQGLQFLIQYYNGEERAKGNILERFSAQQFPDLHSELNLSSLELGDSALYFCASSVGQGVGNTEAFFGQGTRLTVV.

The genes are TRBV9 and TRBJ1-4, with 7 bases matching TRBD1. The J segment lost 6 bases and the V segment lost 0 bases, leaving 5 bases of the junction unmatched. The CDR3 loop spans 15 amino acids. CDR1 is SGDLS, CDR2 YYNGEE, per germline. The CDR3 reads CASSVAGTADEKLFF. The CDR3 nucleotides read TGTGCCAGCAGCGTAGCAGGGACAGCTGATGAAAAACTGTTTTTT.

The chain joins TRBV11-3 to TRBJ2-1, with D possibly matching TRBD1 (6 bases). Looked up from germline, CDR1 is SGHNT and CDR2 is YENEEA. V was clipped by 5 bases and J by 7 bases, with 21 bases between them. The CDR3 sequence is 16 residues long. CDR3 protein: CASSLLSGTTNNEQFF. DNA for the CDR3: TGTGCCAGCAGCCTACTATCCGGGACAACTAATAATGAGCAGTTCTTC.

The chain carries TRBV6-1 and TRBJ1-1; D is perhaps TRBD1 (6 bases). The CDR3 consists of 12 residues. Deletions cut 7 bases from V and 8 bases from J, with 14 bases between. Germline V gene lookup returns CDR1 MNHNS and CDR2 SASEGT. The CDR3 loop is CASKVVQGEAFF. The CDR3 DNA reads as TGTGCCAGCAAAGTTGTTCAGGGGGAAGCTTTCTTT.